This entry lists 28 T cell receptor beta chains sequenced from one sample in a study of T and B cells in COVID-19 patients. TRB was amplified from about 260-540 ng of blood genomic DNA. TRB rearrangements were amplified by multiplex PCR with BIOMED2 TRB-A/B primers. TCRdb passed the multiplex PCR reads through MiXCR, listing each CDR3 protein once. The sample has 20,000 or so distinct CDR3 sequences; 25% to 30% are singletons. The sequencing input was blood. Receptors originate from a human donor who had recovered from COVID-19.

Comments on this clonotype: Being one base from a much bigger clone, this may be a read error. The chain recombines TRBV6-5 with TRBJ2-3, with 7 bases matching TRBD1. This CDR3 has 13 residues. Trimming at V came to 7 bases and at J to 7 bases, leaving 8 bases not matched to a gene. Per germline, CDR1 MNHEY and CDR2 SVGAGI. The CDR3 DNA reads as TGTGCCAGCAAGAAGACAGGGATAAATACGCAGTATTTT. Translated: CASKKTGINTQYF.

The gene calls are TRBV20-1 and TRBJ1-1, with D possibly matching TRBD1 (5 bases). V was shortened by 5 bases and J by 0 bases, with 10 bases between the two germline ends. The length of the CDR3 is 13 residues. Germline V gene lookup returns CDR1 DFQATT and CDR2 SNEGSKA (reference sequence). The DNA of the CDR3 is TGCAGTGCTGGGGACGGCGTGAACACTGAAGCTTTCTTT. It is translated as CSAGDGVNTEAFF.

Sample share makes this clonotype medium-sized. The chain recombines TRBV11-1 with TRBJ2-3; D unclear. Trimming took off 2 bases at V and 3 bases at J, with 0 bases between the two ends. The CDR3 loop spans 11 amino acids. Germline V gene sequence: CDR1 SGHAT, CDR2 FQDESV (reference sequence). In DNA form, the CDR3 reads TGTGCCAGCAGCTTAACAGATACGCAGTATTTT. This codes for CASSLTDTQYF.

The chain couples TRBV6-6 to TRBJ2-1; 7 bases map to TRBD1. The CDR3 covers 14 residues. Trimming at V came to 5 bases and at J to 8 bases, leaving 9 bases not matched to a gene. CDR1 is MNHNY, CDR2 SVGAGI, per germline (reference sequence). The CDR3 loop is CASSLDRPGDEQFF. CDR3 nucleotides: TGTGCCAGCAGTCTGGACAGGCCTGGGGATGAGCAGTTCTTC.

This clonotype was seen a handful of times. The rearrangement joins TRBV14 to TRBJ2-5, with 11 bases identical to TRBD2. Trimming removed 2 bases from V and 2 bases from J; junction bases left unmatched: 10. The CDR3 consists of 18 residues. CDR1 is SGHDN, CDR2 FVKESK, per germline. CDR3 coding DNA: TGTGCCAGCAGCCAATTGATTAGCGGGAGGGCCACGCAAGAGACCCAGTACTTC. Its protein is CASSQLISGRATQETQYF.

This clonotype is labeled medium-sized (0.01 to 0.1%). The rearrangement uses TRBV27 and TRBJ2-3, with 8 bases matching TRBD1. This CDR3 has 16 residues. Germline lookup yields CDR1 MNHEY and CDR2 SMNVEV (reference sequence). V dropped 0 bases and J dropped 3; count of bases not matched to a gene: 5. The CDR3 bases are TGTGCCAGCAGTTTATCCGGACAGGGTTGGACAGATACGCAGTATTTT. Translating it yields CASSLSGQGWTDTQYF.

Only a few counts were recorded for this clonotype. The chain joins TRBV24-1 to TRBJ2-3, with a tentative D call TRBD1 (6 bases). Germline V gene data show CDR1 as KGHDR and CDR2 as SFDVKD. With 4 bases removed from V and 0 bases from J, the gap between germline ends came to 13 bases. The length of the CDR3 is 16 residues. In DNA form, the CDR3 reads TGTGCCACCAGTGAGCCAGGGGTTCATAGCACAGATACGCAGTATTTT. Translated, it gives CATSEPGVHSTDTQYF.

J is TRBJ2-5 and V is TRBV11-2, with D unresolved. Trimming left V 5 bases short and J 9 bases short, with 10 bases between. This CDR3 is built from 11 residues. CDR1 and CDR2 from the germline V gene are SGHAT and FQNNGV. DNA for the CDR3: TGTGCCAGCAGCCACGCATCTTCCCAGTACTTC. Its translation: CASSHASSQYF.

By proportion, this clonotype is medium-sized (0.01 to 0.1%). The rearrangement links TRBV11-1 to TRBJ1-4, with D perhaps TRBD1 (6 bases). Germline CDR1 is SGHAT and CDR2 is FQDESV (reference sequence). The V end was cut by 2 bases, the J end by 0 bases, with 16 bases between. CDR3 length: 18 amino acids. The CDR3 bases are TGTGCCAGCAGCTTAAGGCCGGGACACCGAGCAACTAATGAAAAACTGTTTTTT. Residues: CASSLRPGHRATNEKLFF.

V and J are TRBV7-2 and TRBJ2-5, with D maybe TRBD2 (5 bases). The CDR3 has 14 residues. Germline lookup yields CDR1 SGHTA and CDR2 FQGNSA. Trimming removed 5 bases at V and 1 base at J, with 11 bases between. CDR3 region: CASSHGGSQETQYF. The CDR3 DNA reads as TGTGCCAGCAGCCATGGCGGGTCCCAAGAGACCCAGTACTTC.

This clonotype is labeled medium-sized. This chain uses TRBV19 with TRBJ2-1; D is unresolved. Trimming shortened V by 6 bases and J by 5 bases, and 11 bases separated the two germline ends. This CDR3 has 13 amino acids. CDR1 and CDR2 (germline): LNHDA, SQIVND (reference sequence). In DNA form, the CDR3 reads TGTGCCAGTAGGGCCAGCCTACACAATGAGCAGTTCTTC. Protein sequence: CASRASLHNEQFF.

V gene TRBV6-5 combines with J gene TRBJ2-1; D call uncertain. CDR1 is MNHEY and CDR2 is SVGAGI in the germline V gene. The CDR3 consists of 12 residues. V dropped 7 bases and J dropped 9 bases, with 13 bases sitting between them. The CDR3 region is CASKIKGFEQFF. The DNA of the CDR3 is TGTGCCAGCAAGATAAAGGGTTTTGAGCAGTTCTTC.

This clonotype qualifies as medium-sized (0.01 to 0.1%). This chain uses TRBV29-1 with TRBJ1-1; TRBD1 is a possible D gene (6 bases). Germline V gives CDR1 SQVTM, CDR2 ANQGSEA. Trimming stripped 4 bases from V and 4 bases from J, with 10 bases between. CDR3 length equals 12 residues. The CDR3 reads CSVGGRGTEAFF. Here the CDR3 DNA reads TGCAGCGTTGGAGGCAGGGGCACTGAAGCTTTCTTT.

This clonotype was seen at least ten times. The chain combines TRBV6-5 with TRBJ2-5; TRBD1 agrees at 8 bases. The V and J ends lost 5 bases and 5 bases, in that order; junction bases with no gene match: 7. This CDR3 has 14 residues. Germline V CDR1 and CDR2: MNHEY, SVGAGI. Written as DNA, the CDR3 is TGTGCCAGCAGTACCCTCAGGGGGCGGGAGACCCAGTACTTC. This sequence encodes CASSTLRGRETQYF.

The chain combines TRBV14 with TRBJ2-2; D gene uncertain. The CDR3 has 12 amino acids. Germline CDR1 and CDR2: SGHDN and FVKESK. V lost 2 bases and J 6 bases, leaving 4 bases between the germline ends. Here the CDR3 reads CASSQTSGELFF. CDR3 sequence (DNA): TGTGCCAGCAGCCAAACTTCCGGGGAGCTGTTTTTT.

The CDR3 spells CASSPWEGTGELFF. CDR3 nucleotides: TGTGCCAGCAGCCCTTGGGAGGGGACCGGGGAGCTGTTTTTT. The V gene is TRBV7-9, the J gene TRBJ2-2, with 7 bases matching TRBD2. Trimming removed 5 bases from V and 5 bases from J; junction bases left unmatched: 5. Germline V gene sequence: CDR1 SEHNR, CDR2 FQNEAQ (reference sequence). The CDR3 has 14 residues.

The chain is built from TRBV10-3 and TRBJ2-7; D is unresolved. This CDR3 is built from 11 residues. Trimming shortened V by 3 bases and J by 5 bases, and 5 bases separated the two germline ends. CDR1 is ENHRY and CDR2 is SYGVKD in the germline V gene. This CDR3 is CAISDRDEQYF. Here the CDR3 DNA reads TGTGCCATCAGTGATCGGGACGAGCAGTACTTC.

This clonotype came up a few times. The chain uses TRBV20-1 and TRBJ2-3, with D hard to call. V was shortened by 0 bases and J by 2 bases, with 6 bases between the two germline ends. Germline lookup yields CDR1 DFQATT and CDR2 SNEGSKA (reference sequence). This CDR3 contains 13 residues. The CDR3 is CSARDGITDTQYF. CDR3 coding DNA: TGCAGTGCTAGAGATGGAATCACAGATACGCAGTATTTT.

About this clonotype: A read error is possible here, since a much larger clone lies one base away. V and J are TRBV15 and TRBJ2-7; TRBD2 might be the D (5 bases). The germline V gene encodes CDR1 LNHNV and CDR2 YYDKDF (reference sequence). The CDR3 runs to 14 residues. The CDR3 region is CATSGDEGNDEQYF. DNA of the CDR3: TGTGCCACCAGCGGAGATGAGGGTAACGACGAGCAGTACTTC.

The rearrangement joins TRBV15 to TRBJ1-4; TRBD1 matches 8 bases. The junction had 11 bases not matched to a gene; V was cut back by 3 bases and J by 8 bases. Germline V lookup: CDR1 LNHNV, CDR2 YYDKDF (reference sequence). The length of the CDR3 is 16 residues. This CDR3 reads CATSRESGGLREKLFF. The CDR3 nucleotides read TGTGCCACCAGCAGGGAATCAGGGGGCTTAAGAGAAAAACTGTTTTTT.

This clonotype was picked up many times. The CDR3 DNA sequence: TGTGCCAGCTCACCGGGACTAGCGGGGGGGCCTCCCAATGAGCAGTTCTTC. Its protein product is CASSPGLAGGPPNEQFF. The chain recombines TRBV18 with TRBJ2-1; 16 nucleotides align to TRBD2. Germline CDR1 KGHSH, CDR2 LQKENI. The CDR3 has 17 residues. After removal of 3 bases from V and 6 bases from J, the junction contained 5 bases not matched to a gene.

By sample fraction, this clonotype is medium-sized (0.01 to 0.1%). The chain carries TRBV29-1 and TRBJ2-7, with 9 bases lining up with TRBD1. V dropped 0 bases and J dropped 5; count of bases not matched to a gene: 5. The CDR3 loop spans 14 amino acids. CDR1 and CDR2 from the germline V gene are SQVTM and ANQGSEA. The CDR3 DNA follows: TGCAGCGTTGAAGAGGGGGACAGGGTCCACGAGCAGTACTTC. It encodes CSVEEGDRVHEQYF.

The chain links TRBV30 to TRBJ1-2; 7 nucleotides agree with TRBD1. The CDR3 runs to 14 residues. Trimming removed 2 bases from V and 4 bases from J; junction bases left unmatched: 7. The germline V gene has CDR1 GTSNPN and CDR2 SVGIG (reference sequence). CDR3 sequence reads: CAWSFDRVGYGYTF. The CDR3 bases are TGTGCCTGGAGTTTTGACAGGGTGGGCTATGGCTACACCTTC. The full variable domain, its missing parts supplied by reference TRBV30 and TRBJ1-2, is SQTIHQWPATLVQPVGSPLSLECTVEGTSNPNLYWYRQAAGRGLQLLFYSVGIGQISSEVPQNLSASRPQDRQFILSSKKLLLSDSGFYLCAWSFDRVGYGYTFGSGTRLTVV.

This clonotype was observed a handful of times. The V gene is TRBV5-6, the J gene TRBJ2-5; D gene uncertain. The V and J ends lost 0 bases and 4 bases respectively, with 10 bases between them. Looked up from germline, CDR1 is SGHDT and CDR2 is YYEEEE. This CDR3 comprises 14 residues. In nucleotides, the CDR3 is TGTGCCAGCAGCTTGGTTCAGGACCCAGAGACCCAGTACTTC. Its translation: CASSLVQDPETQYF.

This clonotype appeared a few times. V and J are TRBV19 and TRBJ1-3; D remains ambiguous. Germline V gene data show CDR1 as LNHDA and CDR2 as SQIVND (reference sequence). Between the trimmed V and J ends, which lost 4 bases and 0 bases, there was a span of 10 bases. The CDR3 has 15 amino acids. Here the CDR3 DNA reads TGTGCCAGTAGTACCGGTCCTTACTCTGGAAACACCATATATTTT. Its protein product is CASSTGPYSGNTIYF.

The gene calls are TRBV11-1 and TRBJ2-5, with D possibly being TRBD1 or TRBD2 (5 bases each). This CDR3 region has 14 residues. The ends were cut back, 3 bases at V and 5 bases at J, with 13 bases in the middle. In germline, CDR1 is SGHAT, CDR2 FQDESV (reference sequence). The CDR3 is CASSFSRGVETQYF. The CDR3 DNA reads as TGTGCCAGCAGCTTTAGTCGAGGGGTCGAGACCCAGTACTTC. The whole variable domain, filled in from reference TRBV11-1 and TRBJ2-5, reads EAEVAQSPRYKITEKSQAVAFWCDPISGHATLYWYRQILGQGPELLVQFQDESVVDDSQLPKDRFSAERLKGVDSTLKIQPAELGDSAMYLCASSFSRGVETQYFGPGTRLLVL.

This clonotype is medium-sized (0.01 to 0.1%) within its sample. The gene calls are TRBV19 and TRBJ2-7; 8 bases agree with TRBD1. With V trimmed by 8 bases and J by 7 bases, 13 bases remained unmatched. CDR1 is LNHDA, CDR2 SQIVND, per germline (reference sequence). The CDR3 is 14 residues long. The CDR3 sequence: CASDFGQGVSEQYF. As DNA, the CDR3 is TGTGCCAGTGACTTTGGACAGGGAGTATCGGAGCAGTACTTC.

This clonotype was seen at least ten times. V usage is TRBV19 and J usage is TRBJ2-3; tentatively, D is TRBD2 (7 bases). The CDR3 covers 16 residues. V dropped 4 bases and J dropped 2 bases, with 16 bases sitting between them. Germline assignment: CDR1 LNHDA and CDR2 SQIVND (reference sequence). As DNA, the CDR3 is TGTGCCAGTAGTAGGGTGGGGGCGGGGGCCACAGATACGCAGTATTTT. Encoded protein: CASSRVGAGATDTQYF.